This is a list of T cell receptor beta chains from one sample in a study of a mutant IDH1 vaccine in newly diagnosed glioma. TCRdb's copy holds only in-frame clones and misses some; the assay was immunoSEQ multiplex PCR. There are tens of thousands of clones in the sample; about 91% occur only once, and 0.56% lies in the top ten. For these TCRs, the target antigens are not known. This specimen consisted of PBMCs, obtained from a glioma patient whose treatment included an IDH1 peptide vaccine. The receptors derive from a woman aged 50 to 60 with glioma. CDR3s include the opening cysteine and the closing phenylalanine or tryptophan. The D gene is left open where the match is weak. A row's size may be missing; if present it is once, few, many or a size class.

d_call	cdr3_length	j_call	v_call	clone_size	cdr3_nt	cdr3_aa
.	15	TRBJ1-1	TRBV7-3	.	TGTGCCAGCAGCTTCGGCCCGGGTTTGAACACTGAAGCTTTCTTT	CASSFGPGLNTEAFF
.	15	TRBJ2-1	TRBV10-3	.	TGTGCCATCAGTGCCCTGCCGGGCTCCTACAATGAGCAGTTCTTC	CAISALPGSYNEQFF
TRBD2	14	TRBJ2-5	TRBV19	.	TGTGCCAGTAGTATCGCGGGAGGGCCCGAGACCCAGTACTTC	CASSIAGGPETQYF
TRBD1	15	TRBJ2-7	TRBV11-2	.	TGTGCCAGCAGCTTAGTTCCGACAGGGGGCTACGAGCAGTACTTC	CASSLVPTGGYEQYF
TRBD1	15	TRBJ1-2	TRBV28	.	TGTGCCAGCAGTTTAAGGGGACAGGTTACCTATGGCTACACCTTC	CASSLRGQVTYGYTF
.	13	TRBJ2-3	TRBV30	few	TGTGCCTGGAGTGTCGGGCGCGGAGATACGCAGTATTTT	CAWSVGRGDTQYF
.	10	TRBJ1-1	TRBV30	few	TGTGCCCAGGGGAACACTGAAGCTTTCTTT	CAQGNTEAFF
.	12	TRBJ2-1	TRBV2	.	TGTGCCAGCAGCTTTAGCGGCAATGAGCAGTTCTTC	CASSFSGNEQFF
.	14	TRBJ2-7	TRBV28	once	TGTGCCAGCAGCCTGACACCCCCTCCCTACGAGCAGTACTTC	CASSLTPPPYEQYF
.	15	TRBJ1-6	TRBV25-1	.	TGTGCCAGGACCACGGCCGAGTCCTATAATTCACCCCTCCACTTT	CARTTAESYNSPLHF
.	13	TRBJ2-7	TRBV18	.	TGTGCCAGCTCACCAGGTAGCCGCGACGAGCAGTACTTC	CASSPGSRDEQYF
TRBD1	15	TRBJ2-5	TRBV9	.	TGTGCCAGCAGCGCGACAGGGCCGTCATGGGGGACCCAGTACTTC	CASSATGPSWGTQYF
.	14	TRBJ2-2	TRBV9	once	TGTGCCAGTCGGCTCGGGCCGAACACCGGGGAGCTGTTTTTT	CASRLGPNTGELFF
TRBD1	12	TRBJ1-1	TRBV10-2	.	TGCGCCAGCCGACAGGGGGCACGTGAAGCTTTCTTT	CASRQGAREAFF
TRBD1	14	TRBJ2-1	TRBV9	.	TGTGCCAGCAGCGCCGGGACAGGGGGGAATGAGCAGTTCTTC	CASSAGTGGNEQFF
.	12	TRBJ2-1	TRBV5-1	.	TGCGCCAGCAGCTTGAACTACAATGAGCAGTTCTTC	CASSLNYNEQFF
.	15	TRBJ1-6	TRBV27	few	TGTGCCAGCAGCCCCCGAGGGGGAATAGGATCACCCCTCCACTTT	CASSPRGGIGSPLHF
TRBD2	17	TRBJ2-5	TRBV7-8	.	TGTGCCAGCAGCTTATCCGTAGCGGGAGGGCCCAAGGAGACCCAGTACTTC	CASSLSVAGGPKETQYF
.	16	TRBJ2-2	TRBV5-4	.	TGTGCCAGCAGCTTGGCGGTTCTAACCAAGGGCGGGGAGCTGTTTTTT	CASSLAVLTKGGELFF
TRBD2	14	TRBJ2-7	TRBV9	.	TGTGCCAGCAGCCCACCCAGCGGGGTATACGAGCAGTACTTC	CASSPPSGVYEQYF
.	14	TRBJ2-7	TRBV19	.	TGTGCCAGTAGTTGGAGGGAAAGGGCCTACGAGCAGTACTTC	CASSWRERAYEQYF
.	14	TRBJ2-5	TRBV6-1	once	TGTGCCAGCAGGGCGGGACAGAACCAAGAGACCCAGTACTTC	CASRAGQNQETQYF
TRBD2	15	TRBJ2-7	TRBV13	.	TGTGCCAGCAGCTTAGGAGCGGGAGGTAACTACGAGCAGTACTTC	CASSLGAGGNYEQYF
.	12	TRBJ2-7	TRBV18	.	TGTGCCAGCTCACCAACGATCTACGAGCAGTACTTC	CASSPTIYEQYF
.	15	TRBJ2-7	TRBV5-1	.	TGCGCCAGCAGCTTGGGATTAACAACCTCCTACGAGCAGTACTTC	CASSLGLTTSYEQYF
.	15	TRBJ2-4	TRBV5-1	.	TGCGCCAGCATGCTCTCGCCAGGGCCTCAAAACATTCAGTACTTC	CASMLSPGPQNIQYF
.	16	TRBJ2-5	TRBV2	.	TGTGCCAGCAGTGAAGCGCTTGGCGGGCTAGGCGAGACCCAGTACTTC	CASSEALGGLGETQYF
TRBD2	17	TRBJ2-1	TRBV7-8	.	TGTGCCAGCAGCACGCAGATTAGCGGGAGGGATTACAATGAGCAGTTCTTC	CASSTQISGRDYNEQFF
TRBD2	18	TRBJ2-1	TRBV4-2	.	TGTGCCAGCAGCCAAGATCCTAGCGGGAGGAGTACCTACAATGAGCAGTTCTTC	CASSQDPSGRSTYNEQFF
.	14	TRBJ2-3	TRBV19	.	TGTGCCAGTAGTCCAACATACACGACAGATACGCAGTATTTT	CASSPTYTTDTQYF
TRBD1	16	TRBJ2-7	TRBV9	.	TGTGCCAGCAGCGGAGACCCCGGGACAGCTGCCTACGAGCAGTACTTC	CASSGDPGTAAYEQYF
.	16	TRBJ2-2	TRBV5-1	.	TGCGCCAGCAGCTTGGAAGCCGGTCCGAACACCGGGGAGCTGTTTTTT	CASSLEAGPNTGELFF
.	16	TRBJ2-5	TRBV19	.	TGTGCCAGTAGTCCTCCCTATGGGTGGGGTCAAGAGACCCAGTACTTC	CASSPPYGWGQETQYF
.	15	TRBJ2-1	TRBV11-2	few	TGTGCCAGCAGCTTAGTCCCAGGATATACTAATGAGCAGTTCTTC	CASSLVPGYTNEQFF
.	15	TRBJ2-7	TRBV6-5	.	TGTGCCAGCGGCGGATTGGGCAGGGAAAGCTACGAGCAGTACTTC	CASGGLGRESYEQYF
.	15	TRBJ2-7	TRBV5-1	.	TGCGCCAGCAGCTTGGTTGACAGCGGAACGTACGAGCAGTACTTC	CASSLVDSGTYEQYF
.	14	TRBJ1-5	TRBV19	.	TGTGCCAGTAGTCACCGGGACAGCAATCAGCCCCAGCATTTT	CASSHRDSNQPQHF
.	13	TRBJ1-2	TRBV18	.	TGTGCCAGCTCACCTAGCAGGGTAGACGGCTACACCTTC	CASSPSRVDGYTF
.	13	TRBJ2-2	TRBV27	.	TGTGCCAGCAGTGGCAGGGGGGCCGGGGAGCTGTTTTTT	CASSGRGAGELFF
.	15	TRBJ2-5	TRBV7-9	once	TGTGCCAGCAGCACCCCGGGATTATCAACGGGGACCCAGTACTTC	CASSTPGLSTGTQYF
TRBD1	15	TRBJ2-7	TRBV27	once	TGTGCCAGCAGTTTATCGAGGACAGGGGTCTACGAGCAGTACTTC	CASSLSRTGVYEQYF
TRBD2	14	TRBJ2-7	TRBV19	.	TGTGCCAGTAGCAGCGGGAGGGGGCTGAACGAGCAGTACTTC	CASSSGRGLNEQYF
.	13	TRBJ1-2	TRBV10-1	.	TGCGCCAGCAGTCCTGACTCAAACTATGGCTACACCTTC	CASSPDSNYGYTF
TRBD1	13	TRBJ1-2	TRBV2	.	TGTGCCAAGTGGACAGGCGCCAACTATGGCTACACCTTC	CAKWTGANYGYTF
TRBD2	15	TRBJ2-7	TRBV19	.	TGTGCCAGCCGAGAGCTAGCGGGACCCCTCTACGAGCAGTACTTC	CASRELAGPLYEQYF
.	12	TRBJ2-1	TRBV6-6	.	TGTGCCAGCAGTTCAGGGGTGGGTGAGCAGTTCTTC	CASSSGVGEQFF
.	15	TRBJ2-2	TRBV6-5	.	TGTGCCAGCAGCCATCCGGGACAAGGCACCGGGGAGCTGTTTTTT	CASSHPGQGTGELFF
.	14	TRBJ2-7	TRBV4-1	.	TGCGCCAGCAGCCGTCAAGGAGAGGGGTACGAGCAGTACTTC	CASSRQGEGYEQYF
.	14	TRBJ2-2	TRBV5-1	.	TGCGCCAGCAGCTTAATTGGGGATACCGGGGAGCTGTTTTTT	CASSLIGDTGELFF
.	16	TRBJ2-1	TRBV5-1	.	TGCGCCAGCAGCTTGGTTGGGACTCCATCCTACAATGAGCAGTTCTTC	CASSLVGTPSYNEQFF
.	19	TRBJ2-1	TRBV4-1	once	TGCGCCAGCAGCCTTATGCCGGGTCCGTCGAACCTCCCCTACAATGAGCAGTTCTTC	CASSLMPGPSNLPYNEQFF
TRBD2	16	TRBJ2-5	TRBV5-4	.	TGTGCCAGCAGCTCGGGACTAGCGGGAGGGGTAGAGACCCAGTACTTC	CASSSGLAGGVETQYF
.	12	TRBJ2-5	TRBV7-8	.	TGTGCCAGCAGCTTAGGGGAAGAGACCCAGTACTTC	CASSLGEETQYF
.	14	TRBJ2-7	TRBV28	once	TGTGCCAGCAGTTCTCAGACAGAGTCCTACGAGCAGTACTTC	CASSSQTESYEQYF
.	13	TRBJ2-1	TRBV7-9	few	TGTGCCAGCAGCTTAGCCCCCCCAGTAGAGCAGTTCTTC	CASSLAPPVEQFF